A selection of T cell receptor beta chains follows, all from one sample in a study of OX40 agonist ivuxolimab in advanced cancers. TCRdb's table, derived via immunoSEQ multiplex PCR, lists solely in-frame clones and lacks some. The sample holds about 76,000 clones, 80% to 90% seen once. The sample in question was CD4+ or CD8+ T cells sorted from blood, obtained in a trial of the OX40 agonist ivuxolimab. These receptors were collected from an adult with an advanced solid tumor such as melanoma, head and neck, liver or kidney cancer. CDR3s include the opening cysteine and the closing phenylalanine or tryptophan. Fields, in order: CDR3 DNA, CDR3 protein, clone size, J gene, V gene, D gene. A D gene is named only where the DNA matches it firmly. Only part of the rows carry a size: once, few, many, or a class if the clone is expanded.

CDR3 DNA: TGTGCCAGCAGTTACTCTATGGAGTCCTACGAGCAGTACTTC; CDR3 protein: CASSYSMESYEQYF; clone size: NA; J gene: TRBJ2-7; V gene: TRBV6-5; D gene: NA
CDR3 DNA: TGTGCCAGTAGTCGAGGGACCTCGGTAGAGACCCAGTACTTC; CDR3 protein: CASSRGTSVETQYF; clone size: NA; J gene: TRBJ2-5; V gene: TRBV19; D gene: NA
CDR3 DNA: TGTGCCAGCAGCCTTCCAGCGGGAGGGCGGGGGAATGAGCAGTTCTTC; CDR3 protein: CASSLPAGGRGNEQFF; clone size: NA; J gene: TRBJ2-1; V gene: TRBV7-9; D gene: TRBD2
CDR3 DNA: TGTGCCAGCAGCTTAGGTGCTAGCGGGAGATTAGAGACCCAGTACTTC; CDR3 protein: CASSLGASGRLETQYF; clone size: few; J gene: TRBJ2-5; V gene: TRBV11-2; D gene: TRBD2
CDR3 DNA: TGTGCCTGGAGTCGGACAGGAAGAAACACTGAAGCTTTCTTT; CDR3 protein: CAWSRTGRNTEAFF; clone size: few; J gene: TRBJ1-1; V gene: TRBV30; D gene: TRBD1
CDR3 DNA: TGTGCCAGCAGTGAAGAAGACGCCCGCGGCACAGATACGCAGTATTTT; CDR3 protein: CASSEEDARGTDTQYF; clone size: NA; J gene: TRBJ2-3; V gene: TRBV2; D gene: NA
CDR3 DNA: TGTGCCAGCAGGCCGGGGGTCGCATATGGCTACACCTTC; CDR3 protein: CASRPGVAYGYTF; clone size: once; J gene: TRBJ1-2; V gene: TRBV25-1; D gene: NA
CDR3 DNA: TGTGCCAGCAGTGGGGGAGGGACAGGGAGTCACGAGCAGTACTTC; CDR3 protein: CASSGGGTGSHEQYF; clone size: NA; J gene: TRBJ2-7; V gene: TRBV6-1; D gene: TRBD1
CDR3 DNA: TGTGCCATCAGTGATTTTCAGGGGACCTACGAGCAGTACTTC; CDR3 protein: CAISDFQGTYEQYF; clone size: NA; J gene: TRBJ2-7; V gene: TRBV10-3; D gene: NA
CDR3 DNA: TGTGCCAGCAGTTACTACAGTAGCGGGGATTCACCCCTCCACTTT; CDR3 protein: CASSYYSSGDSPLHF; clone size: NA; J gene: TRBJ1-6; V gene: TRBV6-5; D gene: NA
CDR3 DNA: TGTGCCAGCAGCCCCTACCCAGTCGCAACTAATGAAAAACTGTTTTTT; CDR3 protein: CASSPYPVATNEKLFF; clone size: NA; J gene: TRBJ1-4; V gene: TRBV4-2; D gene: NA
CDR3 DNA: TGTGCCAGCGGTGGGGACATTTCCTACGAGCAGTACTTC; CDR3 protein: CASGGDISYEQYF; clone size: NA; J gene: TRBJ2-7; V gene: TRBV2; D gene: NA
CDR3 DNA: TGTGCCAGCAGCCTCCTGGCGGGCTACACCTTC; CDR3 protein: CASSLLAGYTF; clone size: NA; J gene: TRBJ1-2; V gene: TRBV7-2; D gene: NA
CDR3 DNA: TGTGCCAGCAGTTTGCAGCAACCGAACGCTTACACTGAAGCTTTCTTT; CDR3 protein: CASSLQQPNAYTEAFF; clone size: once; J gene: TRBJ1-1; V gene: TRBV27; D gene: NA
CDR3 DNA: TGTGCCAGCCGGGGGGGACCGAACCCCTCCTACGAGCAGTACTTC; CDR3 protein: CASRGGPNPSYEQYF; clone size: NA; J gene: TRBJ2-7; V gene: TRBV6-4; D gene: TRBD2
CDR3 DNA: TGTGCCAGCAGTTACGAGGGGAACACTGAAGCTTTCTTT; CDR3 protein: CASSYEGNTEAFF; clone size: NA; J gene: TRBJ1-1; V gene: TRBV6-5; D gene: NA
CDR3 DNA: TGTGCCAGTAGTATAGATCGAAGCAGGGCCCACGAGCAGTACTTC; CDR3 protein: CASSIDRSRAHEQYF; clone size: NA; J gene: TRBJ2-7; V gene: TRBV19; D gene: NA
CDR3 DNA: TGCGCCAGCAGCCCTTTCTGGGGCTACGAGCAGTACTTC; CDR3 protein: CASSPFWGYEQYF; clone size: NA; J gene: TRBJ2-7; V gene: TRBV4-1; D gene: NA
CDR3 DNA: TGTGCCAGCCCAACCGCCTCTGGAAACACCATATATTTT; CDR3 protein: CASPTASGNTIYF; clone size: few; J gene: TRBJ1-3; V gene: TRBV7-9; D gene: NA
CDR3 DNA: TGTGCCAGCTCTTTTAGAGATACGCAGTATTTT; CDR3 protein: CASSFRDTQYF; clone size: NA; J gene: TRBJ2-3; V gene: TRBV19; D gene: NA
CDR3 DNA: TGTGCCAGCAGTTACAGGGGGACAGGGGCCGTAAACACCATATATTTT; CDR3 protein: CASSYRGTGAVNTIYF; clone size: once; J gene: TRBJ1-3; V gene: TRBV6-5; D gene: TRBD1
CDR3 DNA: TGTGCCAGCAGCGTTTATAATTCACCCCTCCACTTT; CDR3 protein: CASSVYNSPLHF; clone size: NA; J gene: TRBJ1-6; V gene: TRBV9; D gene: NA
CDR3 DNA: TGTGCCAGCAGCCTTGGAGCGGATCCTAGCACAGATACGCAGTATTTT; CDR3 protein: CASSLGADPSTDTQYF; clone size: NA; J gene: TRBJ2-3; V gene: TRBV7-8; D gene: NA
CDR3 DNA: TGTGCCAGCAGCTACTCGAGATACGAGCAGTACTTC; CDR3 protein: CASSYSRYEQYF; clone size: NA; J gene: TRBJ2-7; V gene: TRBV7-2; D gene: NA
CDR3 DNA: TGTGCCAGCAGCTACAGCCGGACGCCGAAAGAGACCCAGTACTTC; CDR3 protein: CASSYSRTPKETQYF; clone size: NA; J gene: TRBJ2-5; V gene: TRBV7-7; D gene: NA
CDR3 DNA: TGCAGCGTCTCCCACACAGATACGCAGTATTTT; CDR3 protein: CSVSHTDTQYF; clone size: NA; J gene: TRBJ2-3; V gene: TRBV29-1; D gene: NA
CDR3 DNA: TGTGCCAGCAGCGGAGCCCTCGGACAGGGCCTTTCTTCTTTGGCCAACGTCCTGACTTTC; CDR3 protein: CASSGALGQGLSSLANVLTF; clone size: NA; J gene: TRBJ2-6; V gene: TRBV9; D gene: TRBD1
CDR3 DNA: TGTGCCAGCAGCTTAGAAGGGACAGAAAAATTAACTAATGAAAAACTGTTTTTT; CDR3 protein: CASSLEGTEKLTNEKLFF; clone size: NA; J gene: TRBJ1-4; V gene: TRBV11-3; D gene: TRBD1
CDR3 DNA: TGTGCCAGCAGTTGGTCCTCGGCCCGCACTGAAGCTTTCTTT; CDR3 protein: CASSWSSARTEAFF; clone size: once; J gene: TRBJ1-1; V gene: TRBV27; D gene: NA